Listed below are T cell receptor beta chains from one sample, sequenced in a study of blood T cell repertoires in COVID-19. Assay used: immunoSEQ multiplex PCR; TCRdb lists only in-frame clones, some missing. This table has some 190,000 clones, around nine tenths appearing once. Sequencing was carried out using peripheral blood. The receptors derive from a man aged 18 to 29 with active or convalescent COVID-19. Each CDR3 is given with its conserved first and last residue. Fields, in order: V gene, J gene, CDR3 protein.

v_gene: TRBV7-9
j_gene: TRBJ2-1
CDR3aa: CASSLGGIRHEQFF

v_gene: TRBV18
j_gene: TRBJ2-7
CDR3aa: CASSPGTGLGEQYF

v_gene: TRBV6-2/TRBV6-3
j_gene: TRBJ1-5
CDR3aa: CASSPQQFSKANQPQHF

v_gene: TRBV24-1
j_gene: TRBJ2-3
CDR3aa: CATSDNAGGDTDTQYF

v_gene: TRBV19
j_gene: TRBJ1-4
CDR3aa: CASTRTGTSGPATNEKLFF

v_gene: TRBV6-5
j_gene: TRBJ1-2
CDR3aa: CASSRRVNYGYTF

v_gene: TRBV6-2/TRBV6-3
j_gene: TRBJ2-1
CDR3aa: CASSSRLAGLNEQFF

v_gene: TRBV27
j_gene: TRBJ1-6
CDR3aa: CASSPRTGNALSSYNSPLHF

v_gene: TRBV5-1
j_gene: TRBJ2-5
CDR3aa: CASSLGQGLQETQYF

v_gene: TRBV3-1/TRBV3-2
j_gene: TRBJ1-3
CDR3aa: CASSPRDRVDTIYF

v_gene: TRBV19
j_gene: TRBJ1-1
CDR3aa: CASTSYRNMNTEAFF

v_gene: TRBV6-4
j_gene: TRBJ2-1
CDR3aa: CASSVTRTKSDEQFF

v_gene: TRBV7-2
j_gene: TRBJ1-2
CDR3aa: CASSLFDRSYGYTF

v_gene: TRBV18
j_gene: TRBJ1-1
CDR3aa: CASSPRPGTGNTEAFF

v_gene: TRBV9
j_gene: TRBJ1-1
CDR3aa: CASSVAGLNTEAFF

v_gene: TRBV11-1
j_gene: TRBJ1-5
CDR3aa: CASSFDRAQPQHF

v_gene: TRBV7-2
j_gene: TRBJ2-3
CDR3aa: CASSTGLAGGPADTQYF

v_gene: TRBV27
j_gene: TRBJ1-1
CDR3aa: CASSTDRMNTEAFF

v_gene: TRBV2
j_gene: TRBJ1-5
CDR3aa: CASSDLFDQPQHF

v_gene: TRBV6-5
j_gene: TRBJ2-3
CDR3aa: CASTTDRGTDTQYF

v_gene: TRBV5-8
j_gene: TRBJ1-2
CDR3aa: CASSWTGNYGYTF

v_gene: TRBV7-9
j_gene: TRBJ2-1
CDR3aa: CASRPTSGGYNEQFF

v_gene: TRBV27
j_gene: TRBJ1-6
CDR3aa: CASSWDTGSPLHF

v_gene: TRBV11-3
j_gene: TRBJ1-3
CDR3aa: CASSSDRGNTIYF

v_gene: TRBV5-5
j_gene: TRBJ2-3
CDR3aa: CASSWTSYTDTQYF

v_gene: TRBV29-1
j_gene: TRBJ2-2
CDR3aa: CSGRDSNTGELFF

v_gene: TRBV9
j_gene: TRBJ2-2
CDR3aa: CASSTGLVATGELFF

v_gene: TRBV21-1
j_gene: TRBJ1-1
CDR3aa: CASSKFGRDSDMNTEAFF

v_gene: TRBV4-2
j_gene: TRBJ1-3
CDR3aa: CASSLRLTDSGNTIYF

v_gene: TRBV18
j_gene: TRBJ1-2
CDR3aa: CASSPETGDYGYTF

v_gene: TRBV19
j_gene: TRBJ2-3
CDR3aa: CASTQGNTDTQYF

v_gene: TRBV18
j_gene: TRBJ2-7
CDR3aa: CASSPARYEQYF

v_gene: TRBV6-1
j_gene: TRBJ1-5
CDR3aa: CASRLQGRGQPQHF

v_gene: TRBV15
j_gene: TRBJ2-5
CDR3aa: CATSSSGGQETQYF

v_gene: TRBV18
j_gene: TRBJ1-5
CDR3aa: CASSPPAGQPQHF

v_gene: TRBV2
j_gene: TRBJ2-3
CDR3aa: CASSERGQGSTDTQYF

v_gene: TRBV7-3
j_gene: TRBJ2-2
CDR3aa: CASSRREAGELFF

v_gene: TRBV7-8
j_gene: TRBJ2-7
CDR3aa: CASSQGTRLYEQYF

v_gene: TRBV28
j_gene: TRBJ1-5
CDR3aa: CASKGGYSNQPQHF

v_gene: TRBV5-1
j_gene: TRBJ2-1
CDR3aa: CASSLAGSGNNEQFF

v_gene: TRBV10-3
j_gene: TRBJ2-3
CDR3aa: CAIRGGTRLTDTQYF

v_gene: TRBV30
j_gene: TRBJ1-4
CDR3aa: CAWTPGTGDEKLFF

v_gene: TRBV2
j_gene: TRBJ1-1
CDR3aa: CASRETALNTEAFF

v_gene: TRBV5-1
j_gene: TRBJ2-7
CDR3aa: CASSVQGDYEQYF

v_gene: TRBV2
j_gene: TRBJ2-3
CDR3aa: CAIDYRDPPGTQYF

v_gene: TRBV6-1
j_gene: TRBJ2-3
CDR3aa: CASSLTVTDTQYF

v_gene: TRBV11-2
j_gene: TRBJ2-1
CDR3aa: CASSLDPPSGSRNEQFF

v_gene: TRBV6-6
j_gene: TRBJ2-7
CDR3aa: CASSHGASGKYEQYF

v_gene: TRBV6-6
j_gene: TRBJ1-1
CDR3aa: CASSYSRGSEAFF

v_gene: TRBV20-1
j_gene: TRBJ2-1
CDR3aa: CSATETRTYNEQFF

v_gene: TRBV4-2
j_gene: TRBJ2-2
CDR3aa: CASSQITSGRVAGELFF

v_gene: TRBV10-1
j_gene: TRBJ2-3
CDR3aa: CASSRDRSTDTQYF

v_gene: TRBV10-3
j_gene: TRBJ1-1
CDR3aa: CAISESDRGNTEAFF

v_gene: TRBV6-6
j_gene: TRBJ2-7
CDR3aa: CASSKTQGAYEQYF

v_gene: TRBV29-1
j_gene: TRBJ2-1
CDR3aa: CSVQETGGDNEQFF

v_gene: TRBV11-2
j_gene: TRBJ2-1
CDR3aa: CASSLDGGLAGEQFF

v_gene: TRBV5-1
j_gene: TRBJ2-5
CDR3aa: CASSKIGQGGGETQYF